Each of the 23 T cell receptor beta chains below was sequenced from the same sample in a study of control samples from healthy donors and cancer patients. Profiled with immunoSEQ multiplex PCR; TCRdb holds only in-frame clones, not every one. Of fewer than 100,000 clones in the sample, nearly 90% were seen once. Sequencing used blood. These receptors were obtained from a woman aged 50 to 60 in good health.

This sequence joins TRBV15 and TRBJ1-2; D uncertain. Trimming removed 6 bases at V and 8 bases at J, with 16 bases between. The CDR3 runs 13 residues. Germline assignment: CDR1 LNHNV and CDR2 YYDKDF (reference sequence). The CDR3 reads CATRPLELGGYTF. The CDR3 nucleotides are TGTGCCACCAGACCACTGGAGTTAGGAGGCTACACCTTC.

This clone was picked up one time. The rearrangement joins TRBV5-6 to TRBJ1-3; D gene ambiguous. This CDR3 spans 14 amino acids. The ends were cut back, 5 bases at V and 4 bases at J, with 13 bases in the middle. CDR1 is SGHDT and CDR2 is YYEEEE in the germline V gene. The CDR3 region is CASRQEDEGNTIYF. CDR3 nucleotide sequence: TGTGCCAGCAGGCAGGAGGACGAGGGAAACACCATATATTTT.

The V and J genes are TRBV9 and TRBJ1-1; D is possibly TRBD1 (6 bases). V dropped 4 bases and J dropped 5 bases, with 24 bases sitting between them. The CDR3 is 17 residues long. Germline CDR1 reads SGDLS; CDR2 reads YYNGEE. In DNA, the CDR3 is TGTGCCAGCAGCCCACCTGAGATGGGACAACGACGGACTGAAGCTTTCTTT. It translates to CASSPPEMGQRRTEAFF.

The chain combines TRBV2 with TRBJ2-1, with TRBD2 matching 12 bases. This CDR3 contains 13 residues. Germline CDR1 SNHLY, CDR2 FYNNEI. J lost 8 bases, V lost 9 bases, and 5 bases had no gene match. The CDR3 DNA reads as TGTGCCAGTCTAGCGGGGGGGCCTGATGAGCAGTTCTTC. Translation gives CASLAGGPDEQFF.

Comment on this clone: It is likely a read error, because the conserved phenylalanine at the end of the CDR3 is missing. The rearrangement links TRBV7-8 to TRBJ1-1; D is possibly TRBD1 (5 bases). Germline values: CDR1 SGHVS, CDR2 FQNEAQ. CDR3 length: 16 amino acids. Trimming stripped 7 bases from V and 8 bases from J, with 26 bases between. The CDR3 DNA sequence: TGTGCCAGCAACCGATTTGGGCTAGAGAACCGGGGGGAAGCTTTCCTT. This codes for CASNRFGLENRGEAFL.

The chain couples TRBV6-5 to TRBJ1-4; no firm D call. V was cut by 8 bases and J by 5 bases, with 6 bases left in between. This CDR3 contains 11 residues. Germline-derived CDR1 and CDR2 are MNHEY and SVGAGI. The chain's CDR3 is CASRWNEKLFF. In DNA, the CDR3 is TGTGCCAGCCGATGGAATGAAAAACTGTTTTTT.

This clone was counted between two and nine times. This rearrangement joins TRBV12-3 or TRBV12-4 to TRBJ1-1; D not resolved. This CDR3 has 13 amino acids. V dropped 6 bases and J dropped 2 bases, with 10 bases sitting between them. CDR3 in DNA: TGTGCCAGCAGCCTAGGACTCAACACTGAAGCTTTCTTT. Its translation: CASSLGLNTEAFF.

This rearrangement joins TRBV12-5 to TRBJ2-7; D not certain. The CDR3 is 16 residues long. From germline, CDR1 is LGHNT and CDR2 FRNRAP. Between the trimmed V and J ends, which lost 6 bases and 0 bases, there was a span of 18 bases. CDR3 sequence: CASGLMTDASSYEQYF. The DNA for the CDR3 is TGTGCTAGTGGCCTCATGACGGACGCTTCCTCCTACGAGCAGTACTTC.

This clone was found a few times. The chain's CDR3 is CASSSPGATQYF. For the CDR3, the DNA is TGTGCCAGCAGTTCCCCGGGGGCCACGCAGTATTTT. The chain recombines TRBV6-5 with TRBJ2-3; D is tentatively TRBD1 or TRBD2 (6 bases each). V shed 4 bases and J shed 9 bases, with 11 bases lying between them. This CDR3 comprises 12 residues. Germline CDR1 and CDR2: MNHEY and SVGAGI.

V usage is TRBV30 and J usage is TRBJ1-2; D gene ambiguous. CDR1 and CDR2 (germline): GTSNPN, SVGIG (reference sequence). Trimming removed 0 bases from V and 1 base from J, with 6 bases in between. This CDR3 comprises 13 residues. The CDR3 here is CAWSVLDNYGYTF. The DNA for the CDR3 is TGTGCCTGGAGTGTATTGGATAACTATGGCTACACCTTC.

This chain joins TRBV5-5 and TRBJ2-3; 11 bases fit TRBD2. The CDR3 has 15 amino acids. V lost 7 bases and J lost 0; bases outside the gene matches: 4. Germline V gene sequence: CDR1 SGHKS, CDR2 YYEKEE (reference sequence). The CDR3 DNA is TGTGCCAGCCGTCGACTAGCGGGGAGCACAGATACGCAGTATTTT. This codes for CASRRLAGSTDTQYF. Using reference TRBV5-5 and TRBJ2-3 for the parts outside the CDR3, the full variable domain is DAGVTQSPTHLIKTRGQQVTLRCSPISGHKSVSWYQQVLGQGPQFIFQYYEKEERGRGNFPDRFSARQFPNYSSELNVNALLLGDSALYLCASRRLAGSTDTQYFGPGTRLTVL.

The chain carries TRBV7-2 and TRBJ2-2; the D gene is possibly TRBD2 (5 bases). This CDR3 contains 16 residues. The germline V gene encodes CDR1 SGHTA and CDR2 FQGNSA. V was cut by 1 base and J by 3 bases, with 12 bases left in between. Written as DNA, the CDR3 is TGTGCCAGCAGCTTAGGAAGCGGTTTTTACACCGGGGAGCTGTTTTTT. This codes for CASSLGSGFYTGELFF.

The V call is TRBV4-1, the J call TRBJ2-3; TRBD2 aligns across 8 bases. Germline loops: CDR1 MGHRA, CDR2 YSYEKL. V shed 0 bases and J 2 bases; nucleotides not matched to a gene: 1. The CDR3 extends over 15 amino acids. The CDR3 here is CASSQDGGVTDTQYF. The CDR3 nucleotides read TGCGCCAGCAGCCAAGACGGGGGGGTCACAGATACGCAGTATTTT.

The V and J genes are TRBV12-3 or TRBV12-4 and TRBJ2-5, with 8 bases aligning to TRBD2. V shed 6 bases and J 6 bases; nucleotides not matched to a gene: 6. The length of the CDR3 is 13 residues. The chain's CDR3 is CASSPGLGKTQYF. The CDR3 nucleotides read TGTGCCAGCAGCCCGGGACTAGGGAAGACCCAGTACTTC.

This clone was detected once. The V and J genes are TRBV5-6 and TRBJ2-5; TRBD2 agrees at 14 bases. The germline V gene has CDR1 SGHDT and CDR2 YYEEEE. J lost 5 bases, V lost 4 bases, and 7 bases had no gene match. The CDR3 runs to 16 residues. CDR3 amino acids: CASSQGLAGGYETQYF. The CDR3 bases are TGTGCCAGCAGCCAAGGACTAGCGGGGGGTTATGAGACCCAGTACTTC.

The genes are TRBV5-1 and TRBJ1-5, with D perhaps matching TRBD1 (5 bases). The germline gives CDR1 SGHRS, CDR2 YFSETQ. This CDR3 is built from 17 residues. Trimming left V 4 bases short and J 1 base short, with 18 bases between. CDR3: CASSLRDRERSNQPQHF. CDR3 sequence (DNA): TGCGCCAGCAGCCTCCGGGACCGGGAGAGAAGCAATCAGCCCCAGCATTTT.

V and J are TRBV18 and TRBJ1-4; D gene unclear. The CDR3 is made up of 13 amino acids. Per the germline V gene, CDR1 is KGHSH and CDR2 is LQKENI. Trimming stripped 9 bases from V and 5 bases from J, with 13 bases between. The CDR3, as DNA: TGTGCCAGTACCGGGCCATTGAATGAAAAACTGTTTTTT. Translated, it gives CASTGPLNEKLFF.

The chain has TRBV2 and TRBJ2-2; TRBD2 aligns across 9 bases. Per germline, CDR1 SNHLY and CDR2 FYNNEI. Trimming took 11 bases from V and 0 from J; bases not matched to a gene: 10. CDR3 length equals 16 residues. The DNA for the CDR3 is TGTGCCCGCCGGCGGGCGGGGGGGCCGAACACCGGGGAGCTGTTTTTT. Protein sequence: CARRRAGGPNTGELFF.

This clone turned up a few times. This sequence joins TRBV2 and TRBJ2-2, with 8 bases fitting TRBD1. CDR1 and CDR2 (germline): SNHLY, FYNNEI. This CDR3 has 14 residues. V was pared by 8 bases and J by 4 bases, with 6 bases of the junction left unmatched. CDR3 sequence reads: CASGHDRGTGELFF. The CDR3, as DNA: TGTGCCAGCGGACACGACAGGGGCACCGGGGAGCTGTTTTTT.

J is TRBJ2-4 and V is TRBV30; D remains unclear. Germline V gene lookup returns CDR1 GTSNPN and CDR2 SVGIG (reference sequence). This CDR3 is 19 amino acids long. V was cut by 2 bases and J by 0 bases, with 23 bases left in between. This CDR3 reads CAWSYGRSNLPLAKNIQYF. In nucleotides, the CDR3 is TGTGCCTGGAGTTATGGGCGGTCGAACCTGCCTTTAGCCAAAAACATTCAGTACTTC.

This clone was detected only once. This chain links TRBV29-1 with TRBJ1-2, with 7 bases matching TRBD1. Germline V gene lookup returns CDR1 SQVTM and CDR2 ANQGSEA. The ends lost 4 bases at V and 6 bases at J; junction bases unmatched: 8. This CDR3 has 13 amino acids. The CDR3 spells CSVVTGDRDGYTF. The CDR3 region has the DNA TGCAGCGTTGTTACAGGGGATCGGGATGGCTACACCTTC.

J is TRBJ2-2 and V is TRBV3-1 (or the pseudogene TRBV3-2); the D is unclear. Trimming removed 4 bases from V and 1 base from J, with 7 bases in between. Germline lookup yields CDR1 LGHDT and CDR2 YNNKEL (reference sequence). There are 14 residues in the CDR3. CDR3 DNA: TGTGCCAGCAGCCCCAGGCAGAACACCGGGGAGCTGTTTTTT. Protein: CASSPRQNTGELFF.

The genes are TRBV20-1 and TRBJ2-7; D is unresolved. Trimming left V 8 bases short and J 5 bases short, with 13 bases between. CDR1 DFQATT and CDR2 SNEGSKA come from the germline V gene (reference sequence). CDR3 length: 11 amino acids. CDR3 in amino acids: CSPQWGNEQYF. In DNA, the CDR3 is TGCAGTCCACAATGGGGTAACGAGCAGTACTTC.